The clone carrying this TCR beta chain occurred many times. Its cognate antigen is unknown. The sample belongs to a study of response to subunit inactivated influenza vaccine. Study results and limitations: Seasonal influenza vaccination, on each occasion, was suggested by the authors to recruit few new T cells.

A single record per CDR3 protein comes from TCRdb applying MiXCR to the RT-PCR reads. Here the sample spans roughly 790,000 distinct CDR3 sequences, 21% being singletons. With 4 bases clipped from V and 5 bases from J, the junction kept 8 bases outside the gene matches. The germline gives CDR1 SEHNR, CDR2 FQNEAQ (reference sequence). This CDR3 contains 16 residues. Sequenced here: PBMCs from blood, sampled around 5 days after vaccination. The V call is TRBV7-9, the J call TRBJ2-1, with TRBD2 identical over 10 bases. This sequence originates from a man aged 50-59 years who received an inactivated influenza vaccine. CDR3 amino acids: CASSSPLAGWDNEQFF. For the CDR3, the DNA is TGTGCCAGCAGCTCCCCACTAGCGGGGTGGGACAATGAGCAGTTCTTC.